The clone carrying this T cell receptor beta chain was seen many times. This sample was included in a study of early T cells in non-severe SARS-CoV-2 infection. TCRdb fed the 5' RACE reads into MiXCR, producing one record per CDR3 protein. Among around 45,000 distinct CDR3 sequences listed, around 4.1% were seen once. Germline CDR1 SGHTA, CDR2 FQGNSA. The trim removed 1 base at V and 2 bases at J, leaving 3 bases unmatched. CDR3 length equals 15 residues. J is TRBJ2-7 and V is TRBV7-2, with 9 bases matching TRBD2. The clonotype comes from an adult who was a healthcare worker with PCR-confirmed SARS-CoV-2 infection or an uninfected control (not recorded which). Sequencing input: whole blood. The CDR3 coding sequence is TGTGCCAGCAGCTTAGAAGGCGGGAGGGCCTACGAGCAGTACTTC. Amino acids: CASSLEGGRAYEQYF.